The 32 T cell receptor beta chains below come from one sample, sequenced in a study of blood T cell repertoires in COVID-19. TCRdb's table, derived via immunoSEQ multiplex PCR, lists solely in-frame clones and lacks some. The repertoire has 250,000 to 300,000 clones, around 81% of them found once; the top ten carry 2.5% to 3%. The sequencing sample was made of peripheral blood. These receptors were taken from a woman aged 60-75 years with active or convalescent COVID-19.

The V gene is TRBV5-6, the J gene TRBJ1-5; D not certain. CDR1 is SGHDT and CDR2 is YYEEEE in the germline V gene. The V end lost 4 bases, the J end lost 3 bases, and 14 bases lay between the germline ends. This CDR3 region has 15 residues. The CDR3 loop reads CASSIGRGLNQPQHF. CDR3 in DNA: TGTGCCAGCAGCATTGGCCGAGGCCTCAATCAGCCCCAGCATTTT.

V and J are TRBV20-1 and TRBJ2-1; no clear D. This CDR3 is built from 11 residues. Germline V gene data show CDR1 as DFQATT and CDR2 as SNEGSKA (reference sequence). V gave up 5 bases and J gave up 3 bases, with 5 bases separating them. The CDR3 sequence is CSASYYNEQFF. CDR3 sequence (DNA): TGCAGTGCTTCTTACTACAATGAGCAGTTCTTC.

The chain employs TRBV6-5 and TRBJ1-1; tentative D call: TRBD1 (6 bases). CDR1 and CDR2 from the germline V gene are MNHEY and SVGAGI. V was trimmed by 4 bases and J by 1 base, leaving 10 bases between them. The CDR3 sequence is 14 residues long. The CDR3 loop is CASSLTGPNTEAFF. CDR3 coding DNA: TGTGCCAGCAGTTTGACAGGCCCGAACACTGAAGCTTTCTTT.

The table lists this clone with a count of one. The V and J genes are TRBV18 and TRBJ1-3; 12 bases agree with TRBD1. The CDR3 is made up of 18 amino acids. J was trimmed by 1 base and V by 4 bases; bases with no gene match: 8. Germline CDR1 and CDR2: KGHSH and LQKENI. The CDR3 reads CASSHPGQGALSGNTIYF. CDR3 bases: TGTGCCAGCTCACATCCGGGACAGGGGGCCTTATCTGGAAACACCATATATTTT.

This clone was detected a few times. The chain joins TRBV7-2 to TRBJ2-7; the D gene is possibly TRBD1 (5 bases). Trimming removed 1 base at V and 9 bases at J, with 13 bases between. The germline V gene has CDR1 SGHTA and CDR2 FQGNSA. The CDR3 loop spans 13 amino acids. In DNA form, the CDR3 reads TGTGCCAGCAGCTTAGACTCCCCTGGGGCGCAGTACTTC. It is translated as CASSLDSPGAQYF.

The genes are TRBV4-3 and TRBJ1-2, with D tentatively TRBD1 (6 bases). The germline V and J ends were trimmed by 0 bases and 4 bases, with 12 bases remaining between them. The germline gives CDR1 LGHNA, CDR2 YSLEER. The CDR3 sequence is 15 residues long. DNA of the CDR3: TGCGCCAGCAGCCAAGACCGAGGGGGTTCCTATGGCTACACCTTC. It yields the protein CASSQDRGGSYGYTF.

CDR3 sequence reads: CASSLPGSEAFF. CDR3 DNA sequence: TGTGCCAGCAGTTTACCAGGGTCTGAAGCTTTCTTT. The genes are TRBV27 and TRBJ1-1; TRBD1 is a possible D gene (5 bases). The ends were cut back, 2 bases at V and 6 bases at J, with 7 bases in the middle. This CDR3 region has 12 residues. Germline V gene sequence: CDR1 MNHEY, CDR2 SMNVEV (reference sequence).

This chain links TRBV6-2 or TRBV6-3 with TRBJ2-1; 11 bases are shared with TRBD1. Unmatched junction bases numbered 3, after V lost 2 bases and J lost 3 bases. Germline-derived CDR1 and CDR2 are MNHEY and SVGEGT. The CDR3 extends over 16 amino acids. The CDR3 nucleotides are TGTGCCAGCAGTTACAGGGGACAGGGGGTCTACAATGAGCAGTTCTTC. Translating gives CASSYRGQGVYNEQFF.

This clone was recorded many times. The genes are TRBV19 and TRBJ1-5, with 12 bases matching TRBD1. The trim removed 5 bases at V and 1 base at J, leaving 12 bases unmatched. This CDR3 has 19 amino acids. Germline loops: CDR1 LNHDA, CDR2 SQIVND (reference sequence). CDR3 coding DNA: TGTGCCAGTAGTCCCTCCGGGACAGGGGGCTTCGTAAGCAATCAGCCCCAGCATTTT. Its protein product is CASSPSGTGGFVSNQPQHF. The whole variable domain, remainder taken from reference TRBV19 and TRBJ1-5, is DGGITQSPKYLFRKEGQNVTLSCEQNLNHDAMYWYRQDPGQGLRLIYYSQIVNDFQKGDIAEGYSVSREKKESFPLTVTSAQKNPTAFYLCASSPSGTGGFVSNQPQHFGDGTRLSIL.

The chain has TRBV5-1 and TRBJ1-1, with D possibly being TRBD1 (6 bases). The CDR3 has 15 residues. Deletions cut 4 bases from V and 6 bases from J, with 19 bases between. The V gene's germline CDR1 is SGHRS and CDR2 YFSETQ. The CDR3 DNA is TGCGCCAGCAGCCATATATCAGGGGCCTCCTCTGAAGCTTTCTTT. Protein: CASSHISGASSEAFF.

This clone was counted a single time. The chain links TRBV11-2 to TRBJ1-4; D unclear. The CDR3 sequence is 13 residues long. From germline, CDR1 is SGHAT and CDR2 FQNNGV. V gave up 5 bases and J gave up 7 bases, with 11 bases separating them. CDR3 protein: CASSLEQSEKLFF. For the CDR3, the DNA is TGTGCCAGCAGCCTCGAACAGAGTGAAAAACTGTTTTTT.

This clone occurred once. The V and J genes are TRBV2 and TRBJ2-7, with 8 nucleotides matching TRBD2. This CDR3 spans 15 amino acids. Germline CDR1 SNHLY, CDR2 FYNNEI. After removal of 7 bases from V and 2 bases from J, the junction contained 10 bases not matched to a gene. The CDR3 DNA sequence: TGTGCCAGCATCTCCCGCGGGGGGATCGCCTACGAGCAGTACTTC. Its translation is CASISRGGIAYEQYF. The full variable domain, in which reference TRBV2 and TRBJ2-7 provide the parts outside the CDR3, is EPEVTQTPSHQVTQMGQEVILRCVPISNHLYFYWYRQILGQKVEFLVSFYNNEISEKSEIFDDQFSVERPDGSNFTLKIRSTKLEDSAMYFCASISRGGIAYEQYFGPGTRLTVT.

The CDR3 nucleotides read TGTGCCAGCAGTGAAGACTTGACAGGGGAACTGTTTTTT. Amino acid sequence: CASSEDLTGELFF. The chain employs TRBV2 and TRBJ1-4, with 8 bases fitting TRBD1. Germline V gene sequence: CDR1 SNHLY, CDR2 FYNNEI. This CDR3 has 13 residues. V lost 1 base, J lost 12 bases, and 4 bases stayed unmatched.

V and J are TRBV11-2 and TRBJ2-2; tentatively, D is TRBD1 (5 bases). There are 15 residues in the CDR3. The V gene lost 4 bases and the J gene lost 6 bases, with 15 bases spanning the gap. The V gene's germline CDR1 is SGHAT and CDR2 FQNNGV. CDR3 DNA sequence: TGTGCCAGCAGCTGGAGTAGGGGTTTAGCCGGGGAGCTGTTTTTT. As protein: CASSWSRGLAGELFF.

The chain joins TRBV19 to TRBJ1-2; possible D gene TRBD1, 6 bases. Trimming removed 8 bases at V and 6 bases at J, with 16 bases between. The CDR3 has 13 residues. The V gene's germline CDR1 is LNHDA and CDR2 SQIVND (reference sequence). Written as DNA, the CDR3 is TGTGCCAGTCACCCACGGGGGGCCGATGGCTACACCTTC. This gives the protein CASHPRGADGYTF.

This chain joins TRBV14 and TRBJ1-2, with unresolved D. V gave up 1 base and J gave up 4 bases, with 13 bases separating them. This CDR3 is 15 amino acids long. Per the germline V gene, CDR1 is SGHDN and CDR2 is FVKESK. The CDR3 loop is CASSQGTVKLYGYTF. The CDR3 bases are TGTGCCAGCAGCCAAGGCACTGTCAAACTCTATGGCTACACCTTC.

The rearrangement joins TRBV5-5 to TRBJ1-3, with 11 positions matching TRBD1. CDR3 length equals 15 residues. Germline loops: CDR1 SGHKS, CDR2 YYEKEE (reference sequence). Losses at the gene ends were 3 bases for V and 4 bases for J; bases not matched to a gene: 3. The CDR3 coding sequence is TGTGCCAGCAGCTGGGGACAGGGGGAAGGAAACACCATATATTTT. Translation gives CASSWGQGEGNTIYF.

Many counts were recorded for this clone. The CDR3 DNA sequence: TGTGCCAGCAGTTTCCACATCGGGACAGGGGCTTCACCCCTCCACTTT. It yields the protein CASSFHIGTGASPLHF. The rearrangement joins TRBV27 to TRBJ1-6; TRBD1 aligns across 10 bases. Germline V gene sequence: CDR1 MNHEY, CDR2 SMNVEV (reference sequence). V lost 3 bases to trimming and J lost 9 bases; unmatched junction nucleotides: 8. This CDR3 is built from 16 residues.

V and J are TRBV27 and TRBJ2-3, with a tentative D call TRBD1 (6 bases). This CDR3 has 14 residues. The V and J ends lost 6 bases and 3 bases respectively, with 13 bases between them. The germline CDR1 and CDR2 sequences are MNHEY and SMNVEV (reference sequence). DNA for the CDR3: TGTGCCAGCAGCTTGTCTAGGGGGACAGATACGCAGTATTTT. This sequence encodes CASSLSRGTDTQYF.

This sequence joins TRBV11-2 and TRBJ2-7, with D perhaps TRBD1 (6 bases). Trimming removed 1 base at V and 0 bases at J, with 10 bases between. The CDR3 loop spans 15 amino acids. CDR1 is SGHAT and CDR2 is FQNNGV in the germline V gene. CDR3 in amino acids: CASSLVADSSYEQYF. The CDR3 nucleotides are TGTGCCAGCAGCTTAGTTGCGGACAGCTCCTACGAGCAGTACTTC. Together with reference TRBV11-2 and TRBJ2-7, the CDR3 gives the full variable domain: EAGVAQSPRYKIIEKRQSVAFWCNPISGHATLYWYQQILGQGPKLLIQFQNNGVVDDSQLPKDRFSAERLKGVDSTLKIQPAKLEDSAVYLCASSLVADSSYEQYFGPGTRLTVT.

This clone was seen a few times. The rearrangement uses TRBV5-4 and TRBJ2-2, with 10 positions matching TRBD2. V lost 1 base to trimming and J lost 8 bases; unmatched junction nucleotides: 5. The CDR3 is made up of 15 amino acids. Germline lookup yields CDR1 SGHNT and CDR2 YYREEE (reference sequence). CDR3 in amino acids: CASSLQRGGVGELFF. The CDR3 nucleotides are TGTGCCAGCAGCTTGCAGCGGGGGGGCGTGGGGGAGCTGTTTTTT.

The chain uses TRBV6-1 and TRBJ2-7; D possibly corresponds to TRBD1 (5 bases). V was pared by 2 bases and J by 2 bases, with 7 bases between. Germline CDR1 is MNHNS and CDR2 is SASEGT. The CDR3 is 13 amino acids. CDR3 residues: CASSELGPYEQYF. The CDR3 DNA is TGTGCCAGCAGTGAACTGGGGCCCTACGAGCAGTACTTC.

The table lists this clone with a few counts. The chain recombines TRBV7-2 with TRBJ1-6; D is unresolved. Trimming cost V 2 bases and J 4 bases, with 12 bases left between them. CDR1 and CDR2 (germline): SGHTA, FQGNSA. The CDR3 has 16 residues. The CDR3 coding sequence is TGTGCCAGCAGCTTAATCCGGGTTCGATATAATTCACCCCTCCACTTT. Translation: CASSLIRVRYNSPLHF.

The chain uses TRBV19 and TRBJ1-2, with 7 bases identical to TRBD1. The V gene's germline CDR1 is LNHDA and CDR2 SQIVND (reference sequence). The CDR3 is 15 residues long. The V and J ends lost 6 bases and 4 bases, in that order; junction bases with no gene match: 11. CDR3 nucleotide sequence: TGTGCCAGTAGCCACGGGAGGGGGCATGGCTATGGCTACACCTTC. Translating it yields CASSHGRGHGYGYTF.

This chain connects TRBV11-2 to TRBJ2-3, with D tentatively TRBD1 (5 bases). The V end lost 5 bases, the J end lost 4 bases, and 22 bases lay between the germline ends. This CDR3 spans 17 amino acids. Germline lookup yields CDR1 SGHAT and CDR2 FQNNGV. The CDR3 DNA sequence: TGTGCCAGCAGCAAGACGGGTAGGGGCTATGGTCCAGATACGCAGTATTTT. Translated: CASSKTGRGYGPDTQYF.

This chain uses TRBV11-1 with TRBJ1-1; a possible D gene is TRBD1 (5 bases). CDR1 is SGHAT, CDR2 FQDESV, per germline (reference sequence). CDR3 length equals 12 residues. Trimming left V 10 bases short and J 0 bases short, with 9 bases between. The CDR3 sequence: CATGGMNTEAFF. CDR3 coding DNA: TGTGCCACGGGGGGTATGAACACTGAAGCTTTCTTT.

DNA for the CDR3: TGTGCCAGCAGTCGACCAGGGCAGGGAAATTCACCCCTCCACTTT. It codes for CASSRPGQGNSPLHF. The chain carries TRBV25-1 and TRBJ1-6, with D possibly being TRBD1 (5 bases). This CDR3 is built from 15 residues. Trimming shortened V by 5 bases and J by 7 bases, and 15 bases separated the two germline ends. Germline loops: CDR1 MGHDK, CDR2 SYGVNS. Full variable domain (outside the CDR3, taken from reference TRBV25-1 and TRBJ1-6): EADIYQTPRYLVIGTGKKITLECSQTMGHDKMYWYQQDPGMELHLIHYSYGVNSTEKGDLSSESTVSRIRTEHFPLTLESARPSHTSQYLCASSRPGQGNSPLHFGNGTRLTVT.

The chain employs TRBV15 and TRBJ1-2, with D perhaps matching TRBD1 (6 bases). V lost 1 base and J 4 bases, leaving 16 bases between the germline ends. The germline V gene encodes CDR1 LNHNV and CDR2 YYDKDF (reference sequence). This CDR3 is built from 16 residues. CDR3 bases: TGTGCCACCAGCAGAGGAGAGACAGGCCCCCGCTATGGCTACACCTTC. Its protein product is CATSRGETGPRYGYTF.

The V and J genes are TRBV27 and TRBJ1-6; TRBD1 aligns across 7 bases. This CDR3 comprises 16 residues. The germline V gene has CDR1 MNHEY and CDR2 SMNVEV (reference sequence). With V trimmed by 6 bases and J by 6 bases, 11 bases remained unmatched. This CDR3 reads CASRPPPGQFNSPLHF. CDR3 in DNA: TGTGCCAGCAGGCCCCCTCCGGGACAGTTTAATTCACCCCTCCACTTT.

The chain employs TRBV9 and TRBJ2-1, with D possibly TRBD1 on 6 matching bases. V was clipped by 0 bases and J by 8 bases, with 18 bases between them. Per the germline V gene, CDR1 is SGDLS and CDR2 is YYNGEE. This CDR3 comprises 16 residues. The CDR3 protein is CASSVATAGENHEQFF. CDR3 sequence (DNA): TGTGCCAGCAGCGTAGCTACGGCAGGGGAGAACCATGAGCAGTTCTTC.

The rearrangement uses TRBV9 and TRBJ1-6; maybe TRBD1 (5 bases). The germline V gene has CDR1 SGDLS and CDR2 YYNGEE. The CDR3 loop spans 15 amino acids. V was shortened by 0 bases and J by 14 bases, with 18 bases between the two germline ends. The CDR3 DNA reads TGTGCCAGCAGCGTAGAAGGGACGACCGGGGGGGCCCTCCACTTT. Protein sequence: CASSVEGTTGGALHF. The entire variable domain, with the rest obtained from reference TRBV9 and TRBJ1-6, is as follows: DSGVTQTPKHLITATGQRVTLRCSPRSGDLSVYWYQQSLDQGLQFLIQYYNGEERAKGNILERFSAQQFPDLHSELNLSSLELGDSALYFCASSVEGTTGGALHFGNGTRLTVT.

V is TRBV4-2 and J is TRBJ1-2; TRBD1 aligns across 7 bases. From germline, CDR1 is LGHNA and CDR2 YNFKEQ. The CDR3 runs 15 residues. V trimming: 0 bases; J trimming: 5 bases; junction bases outside the gene matches: 6. In DNA, the CDR3 is TGTGCCAGCAGCCAAGACTGGAAGGGGGCGTATGGCTACACCTTC. Protein: CASSQDWKGAYGYTF.